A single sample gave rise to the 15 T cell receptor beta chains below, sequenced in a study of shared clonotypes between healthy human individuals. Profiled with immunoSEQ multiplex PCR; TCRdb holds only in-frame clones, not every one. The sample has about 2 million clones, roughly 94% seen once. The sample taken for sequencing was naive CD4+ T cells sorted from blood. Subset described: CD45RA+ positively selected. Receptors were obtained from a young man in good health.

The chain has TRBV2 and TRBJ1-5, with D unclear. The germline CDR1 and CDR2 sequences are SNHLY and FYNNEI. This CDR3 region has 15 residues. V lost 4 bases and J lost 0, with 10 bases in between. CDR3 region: CASSVGSGSNQPQHF. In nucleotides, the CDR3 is TGTGCCAGCAGTGTGGGCAGCGGTAGCAATCAGCCCCAGCATTTT.

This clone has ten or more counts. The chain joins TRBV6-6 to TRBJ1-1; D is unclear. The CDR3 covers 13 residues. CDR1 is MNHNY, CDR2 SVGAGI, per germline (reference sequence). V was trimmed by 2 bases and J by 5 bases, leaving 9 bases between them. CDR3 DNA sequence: TGTGCCAGCAGTTACAGGGAGACGACTGAAGCTTTCTTT. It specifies CASSYRETTEAFF.

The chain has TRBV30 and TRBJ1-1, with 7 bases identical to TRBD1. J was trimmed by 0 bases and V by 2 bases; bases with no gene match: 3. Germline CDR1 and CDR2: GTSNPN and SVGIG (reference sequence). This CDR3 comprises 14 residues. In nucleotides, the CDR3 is TGTGCCTGGAGTCCGGACAGGTTGAACACTGAAGCTTTCTTT. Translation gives CAWSPDRLNTEAFF.

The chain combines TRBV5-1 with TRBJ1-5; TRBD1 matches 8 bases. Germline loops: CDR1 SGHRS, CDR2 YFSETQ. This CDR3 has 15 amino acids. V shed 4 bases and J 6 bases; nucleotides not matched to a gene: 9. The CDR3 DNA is TGCGCCAGCAGCGTTACAGGGGGACCAAGTCAGCCCCAGCATTTT. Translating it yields CASSVTGGPSQPQHF.

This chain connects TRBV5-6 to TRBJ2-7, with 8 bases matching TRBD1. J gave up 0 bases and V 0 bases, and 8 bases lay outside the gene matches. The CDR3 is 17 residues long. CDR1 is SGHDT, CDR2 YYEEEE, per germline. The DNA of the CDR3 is TGTGCCAGCAGCTTGGGGTTCTTGGACAGGGCCTCCTACGAGCAGTACTTC. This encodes CASSLGFLDRASYEQYF.

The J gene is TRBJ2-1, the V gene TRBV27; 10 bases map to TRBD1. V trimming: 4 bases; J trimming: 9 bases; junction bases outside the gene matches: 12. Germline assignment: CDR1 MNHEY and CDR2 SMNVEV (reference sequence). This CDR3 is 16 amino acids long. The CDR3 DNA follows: TGTGCCAGCAGTTCCCTACCGGGACAGGGGTGGTCTGAGCAGTTCTTC. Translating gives CASSSLPGQGWSEQFF.

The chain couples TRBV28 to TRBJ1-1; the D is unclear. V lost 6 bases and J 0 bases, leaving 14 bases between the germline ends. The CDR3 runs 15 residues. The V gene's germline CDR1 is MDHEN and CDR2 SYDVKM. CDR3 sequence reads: CASRGLGNVNTEAFF. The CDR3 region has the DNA TGTGCCAGCAGGGGCCTAGGGAACGTGAACACTGAAGCTTTCTTT.

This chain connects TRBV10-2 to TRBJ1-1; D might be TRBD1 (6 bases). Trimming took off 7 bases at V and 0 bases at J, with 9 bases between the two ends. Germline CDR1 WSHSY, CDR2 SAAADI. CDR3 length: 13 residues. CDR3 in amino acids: CASNRQVNTEAFF. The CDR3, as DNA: TGCGCCAGCAATCGACAGGTGAACACTGAAGCTTTCTTT.

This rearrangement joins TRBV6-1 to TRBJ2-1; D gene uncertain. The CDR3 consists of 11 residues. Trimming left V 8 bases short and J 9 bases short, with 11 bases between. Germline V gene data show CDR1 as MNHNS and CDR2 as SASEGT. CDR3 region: CASYARPEQFF. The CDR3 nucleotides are TGTGCCAGCTATGCCCGGCCTGAGCAGTTCTTC.

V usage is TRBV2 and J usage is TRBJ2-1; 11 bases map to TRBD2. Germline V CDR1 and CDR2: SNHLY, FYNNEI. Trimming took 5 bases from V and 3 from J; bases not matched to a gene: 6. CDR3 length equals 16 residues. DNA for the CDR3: TGTGCCAGCAGTACCGGGACTAGCGGAGTCTACAATGAGCAGTTCTTC. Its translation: CASSTGTSGVYNEQFF.

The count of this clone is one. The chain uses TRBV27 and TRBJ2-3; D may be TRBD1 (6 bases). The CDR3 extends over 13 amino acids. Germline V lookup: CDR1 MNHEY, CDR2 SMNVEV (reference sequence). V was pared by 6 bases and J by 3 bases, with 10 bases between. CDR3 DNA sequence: TGTGCCAGCAGCTTAACAGGGACAGATACGCAGTATTTT. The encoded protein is CASSLTGTDTQYF.

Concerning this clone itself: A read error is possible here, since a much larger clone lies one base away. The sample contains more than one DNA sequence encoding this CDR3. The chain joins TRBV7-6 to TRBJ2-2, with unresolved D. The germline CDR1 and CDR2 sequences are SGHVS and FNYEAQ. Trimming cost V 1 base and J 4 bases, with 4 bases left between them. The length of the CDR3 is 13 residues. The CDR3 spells CASSLGGTGELFF. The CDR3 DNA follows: TGTGCCAGCAGCTTAGGCGGCACCGGGGAGCTGTTTTTT.

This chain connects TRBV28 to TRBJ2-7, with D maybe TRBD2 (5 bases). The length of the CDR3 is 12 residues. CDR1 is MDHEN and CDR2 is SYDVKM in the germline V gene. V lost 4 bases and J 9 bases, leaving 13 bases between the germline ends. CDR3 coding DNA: TGTGCCAGCAGTTCACCCCGGAGGAGGCAGTACTTC. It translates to CASSSPRRRQYF.

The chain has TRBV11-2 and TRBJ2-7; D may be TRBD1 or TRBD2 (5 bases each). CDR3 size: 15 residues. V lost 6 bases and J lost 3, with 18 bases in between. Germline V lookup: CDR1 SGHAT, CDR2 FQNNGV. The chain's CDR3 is CASRRPGTGDYEQYF. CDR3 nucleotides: TGTGCCAGCAGACGTCCCGGGACGGGTGACTACGAGCAGTACTTC.

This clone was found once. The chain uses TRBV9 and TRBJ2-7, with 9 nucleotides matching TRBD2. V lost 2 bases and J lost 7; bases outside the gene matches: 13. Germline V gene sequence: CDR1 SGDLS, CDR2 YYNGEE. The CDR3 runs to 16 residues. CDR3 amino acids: CASSVGTSPFSGEQYF. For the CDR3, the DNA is TGTGCCAGCAGCGTGGGGACTAGCCCCTTTTCAGGGGAGCAGTACTTC.